This T cell receptor beta chain was sequenced for a study of synovial regulatory T cells in juvenile arthritis (dated by TCRdb to about 2015). Notes on the research overall: Of the sequenced patients, three were therapy-naive, one was treated with methotrexate plus infliximab, five or six were treated with methotrexate, and one lacked treatment information. TCR repertoire comparisons included Treg and Teff subsets from about 12 JIA patients with active disease. Effector T cell subsets were also sequenced in this cohort for comparisons, but the Treg dataset alone covers only blood and synovial fluid Treg cells. TCRbeta CDR3 repertoires of blood iaTreg cells, other blood Treg cells and synovial fluid Treg cells from matched patient samples were compared in the study.

For each patient with active arthritis, synovial fluid was collected together with matched peripheral blood, and this synovial fluid made up the synovial samples. TCR repertoires were obtained from 11 juvenile idiopathic arthritis patients with active disease who had not reached inactive disease, of whom 3 were polyarticular and 8 were oligoarticular. The TCR-sequenced patients had a median age of approximately 12 years (range 2.4-22.9) and median disease duration of 7 years (range 0.2-19.1). FOXP3 TSDR demethylation comparable to that of blood and healthy-donor Treg cells was observed in synovial Treg cells, supporting bona fide regulatory lineage commitment. Samples for TCR repertoire analysis came from two centres in Italy. What the work shows at the level of the full study, not this receptor alone: Synovial Treg cells shared more CDR3 sequences with iaTreg cells than with other blood Treg cells, and Chao-Jaccard similarity confirmed that synovial Treg cells were more closely related to iaTreg cells. iaTreg TCR repertoires were largely private across patients and partially overlapped with synovial Teff and blood CPL repertoires.

The germline V gene supplies CDR1 MGHDK and CDR2 SYGVNS. The CDR3 goes from the cysteine to the phenylalanine over 17 residues. The coding DNA is unavailable. Libraries came from the immunoSEQ multiplex PCR assay. TCRbeta CDR3 sequencing was performed by Adaptive Biotechnologies. On the authors' methods: Repertoire similarity used the Chao-modified Jaccard index and median clonotype overlap from 200 random subsamples at equal sample size. The similarity analyses were based on either productive nucleotide sequences or amino acid sequences translated in silico. Hierarchical clustering with single linkage and t-SNE based on Chao-modified Jaccard distances were applied for the comparison of repertoires. Repertoire diversity was measured with the Renyi index after sample size normalisation across a range of alpha values. The immuneACCESS repertoire file appears here via TCRdb, limited to in-frame rearrangements. These files lack a portion of the clones; in checked studies, under half of the deficit traces to unresolved V genes, and the cause of the others is not known. V and J calls plus clone size are reproduced from that table; the DNA served to infer D and trimming. The table for this sample records 2,500 or so clones. The top ten clones comprise roughly an eighth of the sample.

Frequency shows this clone is medium-sized (0.01 to 0.1%); no count was noted. Its binding antigen is unknown. The sequencing sample was made of Treg cells from the synovium. The receptor comes from a donor aged 2-30 years with juvenile idiopathic arthritis. Recombination connected TRBV25-1 to TRBJ2-7; the D gene TCRdb calls, TRBD2, cannot be checked with no DNA. The CDR3 has the sequence CASSGPGLAAVSYEQYF.